This is a list of T cell receptor beta chains from one sample in a study of T cells in tuberculosis. TCRdb's table, derived via immunoSEQ multiplex PCR, lists solely in-frame clones and lacks some. The sample gives 30,000 to 35,000 clones, roughly 85% of which show up once; more than 4.5% is in the top ten. The sample here was PBMCs, taken at tuberculosis diagnosis. These receptors were taken from an adult with tuberculosis. Both conserved end residues are part of each CDR3. D genes are given only for firm matches. A row's size may be missing; if present it is once, few, many or a size class.

clone_size: .; d_call: .; j_call: TRBJ1-1; v_call: TRBV6-6; cdr3_aa: CASSYSWGEAEAFF; cdr3_nt: TGTGCCAGCAGTTATTCGTGGGGAGAGGCTGAAGCTTTCTTT
clone_size: .; d_call: .; j_call: TRBJ2-1; v_call: TRBV4-1; cdr3_aa: CASTQRVGELSSYNEQFF; cdr3_nt: TGCGCCAGCACCCAACGGGTCGGGGAGTTAAGCTCCTACAATGAGCAGTTCTTC
clone_size: .; d_call: TRBD1; j_call: TRBJ1-1; v_call: TRBV29-1; cdr3_aa: CSASTGMNTEAFF; cdr3_nt: TGCAGCGCCTCGACAGGGATGAACACTGAAGCTTTCTTT
clone_size: .; d_call: .; j_call: TRBJ1-5; v_call: TRBV12-5; cdr3_aa: CASAREVGNQPQHF; cdr3_nt: TGTGCTAGTGCCCGGGAGGTGGGCAATCAGCCCCAGCATTTT
clone_size: .; d_call: TRBD1; j_call: TRBJ1-2; v_call: TRBV15; cdr3_aa: CATSSRDRVGYTF; cdr3_nt: TGTGCCACCAGCAGCCGGGACAGGGTTGGCTACACCTTC
clone_size: once; d_call: .; j_call: TRBJ1-2; v_call: TRBV6-1; cdr3_aa: CASSAITGLAYGYTF; cdr3_nt: TGTGCCAGCAGTGCAATAACAGGTCTTGCCTATGGCTACACCTTC
clone_size: once; d_call: .; j_call: TRBJ1-2; v_call: TRBV19; cdr3_aa: CASSKIGALMGYTF; cdr3_nt: TGTGCCAGTAGTAAGATAGGGGCGCTGATGGGCTACACCTTC
clone_size: .; d_call: .; j_call: TRBJ1-4; v_call: TRBV4-1; cdr3_aa: CASSQETANEKLFF; cdr3_nt: TGCGCCAGCAGCCAAGAGACAGCTAATGAAAAACTGTTTTTT
clone_size: .; d_call: TRBD1; j_call: TRBJ1-2; v_call: TRBV2; cdr3_aa: CASSSQGGGYTF; cdr3_nt: TGTGCCAGCAGTAGTCAGGGGGGTGGCTACACCTTC
clone_size: .; d_call: TRBD1; j_call: TRBJ2-3; v_call: TRBV7-9; cdr3_aa: CASNGQGPTDTQYF; cdr3_nt: TGTGCCAGCAACGGACAGGGGCCCACAGATACGCAGTATTTT
clone_size: .; d_call: .; j_call: TRBJ1-3; v_call: TRBV7-2; cdr3_aa: CASRLRNTIYF; cdr3_nt: TGTGCCAGCAGGCTCCGGAACACCATATATTTT
clone_size: .; d_call: TRBD2; j_call: TRBJ2-3; v_call: TRBV7-2; cdr3_aa: CASSPGLAVSDTQYF; cdr3_nt: TGTGCCAGCAGCCCTGGACTAGCGGTTTCAGATACGCAGTATTTT
clone_size: .; d_call: TRBD1; j_call: TRBJ2-5; v_call: TRBV5-6; cdr3_aa: CASSLAIVGTGEETQYF; cdr3_nt: TGTGCCAGCAGCTTGGCCATTGTGGGGACAGGAGAAGAGACCCAGTACTTC
clone_size: .; d_call: .; j_call: TRBJ1-1; v_call: TRBV18; cdr3_aa: CASSRSQDPEGTEAFF; cdr3_nt: TGTGCCAGCTCACGTTCACAGGACCCGGAGGGCACTGAAGCTTTCTTT
clone_size: once; d_call: .; j_call: TRBJ2-7; v_call: TRBV6-1; cdr3_aa: CASGRYSYEQYF; cdr3_nt: TGTGCCAGCGGCCGATACTCCTACGAGCAGTACTTC
clone_size: .; d_call: TRBD2; j_call: TRBJ2-2; v_call: TRBV7-8; cdr3_aa: CASSFWTSGGPFPTGELFF; cdr3_nt: TGTGCCAGCAGCTTTTGGACTAGCGGGGGGCCCTTTCCCACCGGGGAGCTGTTTTTT
clone_size: .; d_call: TRBD2; j_call: TRBJ2-7; v_call: TRBV30; cdr3_aa: CAWSVKGGVGEKQYF; cdr3_nt: TGTGCCTGGAGTGTAAAGGGAGGGGTGGGTGAAAAGCAGTACTTC
clone_size: once; d_call: .; j_call: TRBJ1-6; v_call: TRBV28; cdr3_aa: CASSVVWGVRIMGSPLHF; cdr3_nt: TGTGCCAGCAGTGTGGTTTGGGGGGTTAGAATTATGGGTTCACCCCTCCACTTT
clone_size: .; d_call: .; j_call: TRBJ1-6; v_call: TRBV5-4; cdr3_aa: CASSSGGEPDSPLHF; cdr3_nt: TGTGCCAGCAGCTCCGGCGGGGAACCGGATTCACCCCTCCACTTT
clone_size: .; d_call: .; j_call: TRBJ2-1; v_call: TRBV7-3; cdr3_aa: CASSLHGRDGKFF; cdr3_nt: TGTGCCAGCAGCTTACATGGGCGGGACGGAAAGTTCTTC
clone_size: .; d_call: .; j_call: TRBJ2-7; v_call: TRBV28; cdr3_aa: CASGGSSYEQYF; cdr3_nt: TGTGCCAGCGGCGGAAGCTCCTACGAGCAGTACTTC
clone_size: .; d_call: .; j_call: TRBJ2-7; v_call: TRBV11-3; cdr3_aa: CASSFAGDDEQYF; cdr3_nt: TGTGCCAGCAGCTTCGCAGGGGACGACGAGCAGTACTTC
clone_size: .; d_call: .; j_call: TRBJ1-6; v_call: TRBV7-2; cdr3_aa: CASSSDRSSYNSPLHF; cdr3_nt: TGTGCCAGCAGCTCAGACAGAAGCTCCTATAATTCACCCCTCCACTTT
clone_size: .; d_call: .; j_call: TRBJ2-4; v_call: TRBV7-2; cdr3_aa: CASSLAGGQNIQYF; cdr3_nt: TGTGCCAGCAGCTTAGCGGGAGGACAAAACATTCAGTACTTC
clone_size: .; d_call: TRBD1; j_call: TRBJ2-1; v_call: TRBV4-1; cdr3_aa: CASSHPTGAGSYNEQFF; cdr3_nt: TGCGCCAGCAGCCACCCGACAGGGGCCGGGTCCTACAATGAGCAGTTCTTC